The 30 T cell receptor beta chains presented below share a single source sample, sequenced in a study of control samples from healthy donors and cancer patients. Produced via immunoSEQ multiplex PCR; TCRdb's table is partial and in-frame only. Of roughly 49,000 clones detected, roughly 92% appear once; the ten largest clones hold roughly 0.8%. Sequenced sample: PBMCs. These receptors all stem from a man younger than 45 with colorectal cancer.

The J gene is TRBJ1-5, the V gene TRBV27; 10 bases are a match to TRBD1. This CDR3 comprises 14 residues. V shed 9 bases, J shed 10 bases, and the junction held 12 bases outside the gene matches. Per the germline V gene, CDR1 is MNHEY and CDR2 is SMNVEV (reference sequence). The CDR3 is CASSFGTGEGPQHF. The CDR3 bases are TGTGCCAGTTCTTTTGGGACAGGGGAAGGTCCCCAGCATTTT.

This clone was observed once. V gene TRBV6-5 combines with J gene TRBJ1-1; 7 bases agree with TRBD1. V lost 8 bases to trimming and J lost 5 bases; unmatched junction nucleotides: 14. The CDR3 loop spans 15 amino acids. Germline CDR1 and CDR2: MNHEY and SVGAGI. The CDR3 bases are TGTGCCAGCCGCGAGTTGACAGGGAGTTCTACTGAAGCTTTCTTT. This encodes CASRELTGSSTEAFF.

This chain links TRBV10-3 with TRBJ1-5, with D uncertain. This CDR3 region has 13 residues. V shed 4 bases and J shed 9 bases, with 13 bases lying between them. Germline CDR1 reads ENHRY; CDR2 reads SYGVKD. CDR3 sequence reads: CAISGADRGPQHF. The CDR3 nucleotides read TGTGCCATCAGTGGGGCCGACCGGGGGCCCCAGCATTTT.

The V call is TRBV11-2, the J call TRBJ2-2; the match to TRBD1 covers 7 bases. Germline V gene data show CDR1 as SGHAT and CDR2 as FQNNGV. The length of the CDR3 is 16 residues. V lost 6 bases, J lost 2 bases, and 9 bases stayed unmatched. The CDR3 reads CASSRNRGVNTGELFF. CDR3 nucleotide sequence: TGTGCCAGCAGTCGCAACAGGGGCGTTAACACCGGGGAGCTGTTTTTT.

This chain joins TRBV6-5 and TRBJ1-1; 10 nucleotides agree with TRBD1. Germline CDR1 MNHEY, CDR2 SVGAGI. The CDR3 is made up of 14 amino acids. Trimming cost V 6 bases and J 3 bases; bases outside gene matches: 4. CDR3 nucleotides: TGTGCCAGCAGGGGGGGACAGGGGTACACTGAAGCTTTCTTT. It yields the protein CASRGGQGYTEAFF.

The gene calls are TRBV29-1 and TRBJ1-1; the D gene is possibly TRBD1 (6 bases). The V and J ends lost 7 bases and 4 bases respectively, with 16 bases between them. The CDR3 extends over 13 amino acids. CDR1 SQVTM and CDR2 ANQGSEA come from the germline V gene. The CDR3 bases are TGCAGCGGATCACGGGCAGGGGCCACTGAAGCTTTCTTT. It codes for CSGSRAGATEAFF.

This clone was seen once. V is TRBV6-5 and J is TRBJ1-5; 9 bases are shared with TRBD1. The V segment lost 6 bases and the J segment 4 bases; nucleotides outside the gene matches: 7. Germline CDR1 MNHEY, CDR2 SVGAGI. The CDR3 runs to 15 residues. In DNA, the CDR3 is TGTGCCAGCAGCCCGGACAGGGGAGAAAATCAGCCCCAGCATTTT. Translating it yields CASSPDRGENQPQHF.

This clone was detected only once. The chain has TRBV3-1 (or the pseudogene TRBV3-2) and TRBJ2-3; TRBD2 matches at 7 bases. The CDR3 consists of 19 residues. The ends lost 2 bases at V and 0 bases at J; junction bases unmatched: 14. Looked up from germline, CDR1 is LGHDT and CDR2 is YNNKEL (reference sequence). The CDR3 loop reads CASSQRVAGFTSSTDTQYF. The CDR3 bases are TGTGCCAGCAGCCAAAGGGTAGCGGGCTTCACTTCTAGCACAGATACGCAGTATTTT.

This clone was found a few times. The rearrangement uses TRBV9 and TRBJ2-7; 7 positions agree with TRBD1. Germline loops: CDR1 SGDLS, CDR2 YYNGEE. V lost 3 bases, J lost 4 bases, and 10 bases stayed unmatched. The CDR3 is made up of 15 amino acids. CDR3 bases: TGTGCCAGCAGCGCGGGACAGACATCCCTATACGAGCAGTACTTC. It translates to CASSAGQTSLYEQYF.

The J gene is TRBJ2-7, the V gene TRBV5-6, with D possibly being TRBD2 (5 bases). Deletions cut 2 bases from V and 4 bases from J, with 7 bases between. Germline loops: CDR1 SGHDT, CDR2 YYEEEE. This CDR3 spans 12 amino acids. The CDR3 spells CASSLEGYEQYF. CDR3 nucleotides: TGTGCCAGCAGCTTAGAGGGTTACGAGCAGTACTTC.

This sequence joins TRBV6-5 and TRBJ2-3; D might be TRBD2 (5 bases). Between the trimmed V and J ends, which lost 5 bases and 4 bases, there was a span of 13 bases. Germline loops: CDR1 MNHEY, CDR2 SVGAGI. The CDR3 consists of 14 residues. CDR3 bases: TGTGCCAGCAGTCTAGGGCAGGAGGCAGATACGCAGTATTTT. Residues: CASSLGQEADTQYF.

The sample holds a few counts of this clone. The J gene is TRBJ1-5, the V gene TRBV5-6; a weak D match, TRBD1 (5 bases). The CDR3 is 17 amino acids. Trimming stripped 0 bases from V and 4 bases from J, with 17 bases between. CDR1 is SGHDT, CDR2 YYEEEE, per germline. This chain's CDR3 is CASSLGAGMGYNQPQHF. CDR3 nucleotide sequence: TGTGCCAGCAGCTTGGGGGCAGGGATGGGTTATAATCAGCCCCAGCATTTT. Complete variable domain (other parts from reference TRBV5-6 and TRBJ1-5): DAGVTQSPTHLIKTRGQQVTLRCSPKSGHDTVSWYQQALGQGPQFIFQYYEEEERQRGNFPDRFSGHQFPNYSSELNVNALLLGDSALYLCASSLGAGMGYNQPQHFGDGTRLSIL.

The chain combines TRBV3-1 (or the pseudogene TRBV3-2) with TRBJ1-4; a possible D gene is TRBD1 (6 bases). CDR3 length equals 13 residues. The V gene's germline CDR1 is LGHDT and CDR2 YNNKEL (reference sequence). The germline V and J ends were trimmed by 0 bases and 10 bases, with 9 bases remaining between them. In nucleotides, the CDR3 is TGTGCCAGCAGCCAAGACCAGGGGCGAAAACTGTTTTTT. Residues: CASSQDQGRKLFF.

The chain uses TRBV6-5 and TRBJ1-5; the D gene is possibly TRBD1 (5 bases). Germline assignment: CDR1 MNHEY and CDR2 SVGAGI. The CDR3 consists of 15 residues. The V end was cut by 8 bases, the J end by 5 bases, with 19 bases between. In DNA, the CDR3 is TGTGCCAGCCGACTTGGAACAATAGGGGATCAGCCCCAGCATTTT. Its translation: CASRLGTIGDQPQHF.

The count of this clone is one. The V and J genes are TRBV7-9 and TRBJ1-2; the D gene is possibly TRBD1 (6 bases). The CDR3 runs to 13 residues. Trimming took 1 base from V and 4 from J, leaving 7 bases between them. The V gene's germline CDR1 is SEHNR and CDR2 FQNEAQ (reference sequence). The CDR3, as DNA: TGTGCCAGCAGCTTAGGACAGGTCTATGGCTACACCTTC. It specifies CASSLGQVYGYTF.

Only one count was recorded for this clone. V and J are TRBV9 and TRBJ2-1, with 16 bases fitting TRBD2. The CDR3 is made up of 16 amino acids. After removal of 4 bases from V and 9 bases from J, the junction contained 7 bases not matched to a gene. Germline-derived CDR1 and CDR2 are SGDLS and YYNGEE. The chain's CDR3 is CASSTGTSGGAGEQFF. As DNA, the CDR3 is TGTGCCAGCAGCACTGGGACTAGCGGGGGGGCTGGTGAGCAGTTCTTC.

The chain has TRBV27 and TRBJ2-5, with D possibly matching TRBD1 (8 bases). CDR3 length: 16 amino acids. The V and J ends lost 4 bases and 4 bases respectively, with 19 bases between them. Per germline, CDR1 MNHEY and CDR2 SMNVEV (reference sequence). The CDR3 coding sequence is TGTGCCAGCAGTTGGGGGGGCAGGGGGCTAGGAGAGACCCAGTACTTC. As protein: CASSWGGRGLGETQYF.

The rearrangement joins TRBV7-4 to TRBJ1-5; 8 positions agree with TRBD1. The CDR3 has 18 residues. Per the germline V gene, CDR1 is SGHVT and CDR2 is SQSDAQ. V lost 1 base, J lost 3 bases, and 11 bases stayed unmatched. The CDR3 spells CASSLDRPGGLYNQPQHF. Written as DNA, the CDR3 is TGTGCCAGCAGCTTAGATCGGCCAGGGGGCCTGTACAATCAGCCCCAGCATTTT.

The chain couples TRBV13 to TRBJ1-2; TRBD1 might be the D (6 bases). The CDR3 is 13 residues long. From germline, CDR1 is PRHDT and CDR2 FYEKMQ (reference sequence). The ends were cut back, 8 bases at V and 5 bases at J, with 15 bases in the middle. This chain's CDR3 is CASQADRGYGYTF. The CDR3, as DNA: TGTGCCAGCCAGGCGGACAGAGGTTATGGCTACACCTTC.

This chain uses TRBV6-5 with TRBJ1-4, with TRBD1 matching 7 bases. The CDR3 extends over 15 amino acids. Germline CDR1 MNHEY, CDR2 SVGAGI. The V and J ends lost 6 bases and 8 bases, in that order; junction bases with no gene match: 12. CDR3 nucleotides: TGTGCCAGCAGAACGACAGGGACAAACATAGAAAAACTGTTTTTT. Translated: CASRTTGTNIEKLFF.

The V call is TRBV11-2, the J call TRBJ1-5; weak D call: TRBD1 (5 bases). Per germline, CDR1 SGHAT and CDR2 FQNNGV. The CDR3 sequence is 15 residues long. V was shortened by 5 bases and J by 5 bases, with 16 bases between the two germline ends. CDR3 in DNA: TGTGCCAGCAGCCCCTGGGGCAGGGAGCATCAGCCCCAGCATTTT. Amino acids: CASSPWGREHQPQHF.

The chain recombines TRBV6-1 with TRBJ2-7; 8 bases are a match to TRBD1. Germline assignment: CDR1 MNHNS and CDR2 SASEGT. The trim removed 2 bases at V and 3 bases at J, leaving 9 bases unmatched. The CDR3 contains 16 residues. The chain's CDR3 is CASSELIWDRSYEQYF. Written as DNA, the CDR3 is TGTGCCAGCAGTGAATTGATATGGGACAGGAGCTACGAGCAGTACTTC.

The V gene is TRBV7-9, the J gene TRBJ1-1, with a tentative D call TRBD1 (6 bases). Germline V gene data show CDR1 as SEHNR and CDR2 as FQNEAQ (reference sequence). The CDR3 is 12 amino acids. The CDR3 DNA follows: TGTGCATCGACAGGAGGTGGCACTGAAGCTTTCTTT. This codes for CASTGGGTEAFF.

This rearrangement joins TRBV5-4 to TRBJ2-2, with TRBD2 matching over 7 bases. The CDR3 runs 16 residues. Unmatched junction bases numbered 8, after V lost 5 bases and J lost 1 base. Germline V gene data show CDR1 as SGHNT and CDR2 as YYREEE (reference sequence). CDR3: CASRTGRGRNTGELFF. CDR3 in DNA: TGTGCCAGCAGGACGGGGAGGGGTAGGAACACCGGGGAGCTGTTTTTT.

The rearrangement links TRBV2 to TRBJ2-2; 9 nucleotides align to TRBD1. The CDR3 loop spans 16 amino acids. CDR1 SNHLY and CDR2 FYNNEI come from the germline V gene. J gave up 3 bases and V 5 bases, and 7 bases lay outside the gene matches. The CDR3 loop is CASSPTGGRHTGELFF. CDR3 DNA sequence: TGTGCCAGCAGTCCGACAGGGGGAAGGCACACCGGGGAGCTGTTTTTT.

This chain joins TRBV19 and TRBJ1-6; TRBD1 is a possible D gene (5 bases). Between the trimmed V and J ends, which lost 5 bases and 5 bases, there was a span of 13 bases. Germline V gene sequence: CDR1 LNHDA, CDR2 SQIVND (reference sequence). CDR3 size: 15 residues. CDR3 sequence reads: CASSLSTEHNSPLHF. CDR3 coding DNA: TGTGCCAGTAGTTTATCGACAGAACATAATTCACCCCTCCACTTT. Drawing the rest from reference TRBV19 and TRBJ1-6, the complete variable domain is DGGITQSPKYLFRKEGQNVTLSCEQNLNHDAMYWYRQDPGQGLRLIYYSQIVNDFQKGDIAEGYSVSREKKESFPLTVTSAQKNPTAFYLCASSLSTEHNSPLHFGNGTRLTVT.

In this sample, this clone turned up once. The genes are TRBV27 and TRBJ2-1, with D possibly TRBD1 on 6 matching bases. The CDR3 runs to 13 residues. Germline V lookup: CDR1 MNHEY, CDR2 SMNVEV (reference sequence). V lost 6 bases to trimming and J lost 3 bases, with 9 bases between them. The CDR3 DNA is TGTGCCAGCAGAGGGACAAACTACAATGAGCAGTTCTTC. Protein product: CASRGTNYNEQFF.

V usage is TRBV5-1 and J usage is TRBJ2-7; D perhaps matches TRBD1 (5 bases). The length of the CDR3 is 13 residues. Trimming took 1 base from V and 3 from J, leaving 8 bases between them. Germline assignment: CDR1 SGHRS and CDR2 YFSETQ. As DNA, the CDR3 is TGCGCCAGCAGCTTGATGGACAACTACGAGCAGTACTTC. This gives the protein CASSLMDNYEQYF.

This clone was picked up one time. The V and J genes are TRBV3-1 (or the pseudogene TRBV3-2) and TRBJ2-5, with D possibly being TRBD2 (5 bases). CDR1 and CDR2 (germline): LGHDT, YNNKEL (reference sequence). The V end was cut by 6 bases, the J end by 5 bases, with 16 bases between. The CDR3 covers 14 residues. This chain's CDR3 is CASRKDRGWETQYF. As DNA, the CDR3 is TGTGCCAGCAGAAAAGATCGGGGATGGGAGACCCAGTACTTC.

DNA of the CDR3: TGTGCCTGGAGTTTAAGGGGGCGAAGCTACACCTTC. Translated: CAWSLRGRSYTF. The chain links TRBV30 to TRBJ1-2, with 7 bases matching TRBD1. The junction had 6 bases not matched to a gene; V was cut back by 2 bases and J by 9 bases. Germline V gives CDR1 GTSNPN, CDR2 SVGIG (reference sequence). The CDR3 consists of 12 residues.